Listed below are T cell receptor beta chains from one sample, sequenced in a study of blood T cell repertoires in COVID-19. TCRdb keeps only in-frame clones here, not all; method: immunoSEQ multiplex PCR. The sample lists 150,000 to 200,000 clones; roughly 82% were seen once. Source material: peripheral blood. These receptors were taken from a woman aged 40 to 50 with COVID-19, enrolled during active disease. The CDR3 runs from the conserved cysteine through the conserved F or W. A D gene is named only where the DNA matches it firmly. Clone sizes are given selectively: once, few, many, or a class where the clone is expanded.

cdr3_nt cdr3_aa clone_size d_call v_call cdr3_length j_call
TGTGCCAGCAGCCTTGGGGGCGCAGGGCGAAATCAAGAGACCCAGTACTTC CASSLGGAGRNQETQYF once . TRBV11-3 17 TRBJ2-5
TGTGCCAGCAGCCACCTCCTTAGACAGGGTGGAAACACCATATATTTT CASSHLLRQGGNTIYF few TRBD1 TRBV4-2 16 TRBJ1-3
TGTGCCATCAGTGCCGCGGACAGACAAATTAACTATGGCTACACCTTC CAISAADRQINYGYTF . . TRBV10-3 16 TRBJ1-2
TGCAGTGCCCCCCGTGACATCGACTACACCTTC CSAPRDIDYTF . . TRBV20-1 11 TRBJ1-2
TGTGCCAGTAGTATGGGTAGCCCCAATGAGCAGTTCTTC CASSMGSPNEQFF . . TRBV19 13 TRBJ2-1
TGTGCCTGGAGTGTACTGCGGGGCGGGGAGCTGTTTTTT CAWSVLRGGELFF few . TRBV30 13 TRBJ2-2
TGCGCCAGCAGCTCGCCGCGGGGCAGCCACCAAGAGACCCAGTACTTC CASSSPRGSHQETQYF once . TRBV5-1 16 TRBJ2-5
TGTGCCAGCAGGGGACAGGACCTCTCCTACGAGCAGTACTTC CASRGQDLSYEQYF . TRBD1 TRBV28 14 TRBJ2-7
TGCGCCAGCAGCCAAGCGGGGGGCTATGGCTACACCTTC CASSQAGGYGYTF . . TRBV4-1 13 TRBJ1-2
TGCGCCAGCAGCCAAGAATCGGCGGTGAACACTGAAGCTTTCTTT CASSQESAVNTEAFF . . TRBV4-1 15 TRBJ1-1
TGTGCCAGCACTAACTCCGGGAGACGGGTGGGGGAGCTGTTTTTT CASTNSGRRVGELFF . . TRBV11-2 15 TRBJ2-2
TGTGCCAGTAGGAAACAGGGCCCGGGCCCTGAAGCTTTCTTT CASRKQGPGPEAFF few . TRBV19 14 TRBJ1-1
TGTGCCAGCAGTTTATCGACAGGGGGCGGGAGAGGTTCTCCCGAGCAGTACTTC CASSLSTGGGRGSPEQYF . TRBD1 TRBV27 18 TRBJ2-7
TGTGCCAGCAGCTTGGGGCTCGGACTAGCGGGGGGGCCGAAAATCAATGAGCAGTTCTTC CASSLGLGLAGGPKINEQFF few TRBD2 TRBV7-8 20 TRBJ2-1
TGCGCCAGCAGCACTAGCGGGAGTAAGGGGGAGTACTTC CASSTSGSKGEYF . TRBD2 TRBV5-1 13 TRBJ2-7
TGTGCCAGCAGGGACAGGGGCGCCACCGGGGAGCTGTTTTTT CASRDRGATGELFF . TRBD1 TRBV27 14 TRBJ2-2
TGTGCCAGCAGCTTTGCGTACGGGGAGCTGTTTTTT CASSFAYGELFF . . TRBV7-6 12 TRBJ2-2
TGTGCCAGTAGCGGGGGAACAGTAGGGTCCTACGAGCAGTACTTC CASSGGTVGSYEQYF . . TRBV19 15 TRBJ2-7
TGTGCCAGCAGTGAAGCCGGGAACCTAGCGGGGGCCACAGATACGCAGTATTTT CASSEAGNLAGATDTQYF once TRBD2 TRBV6-1 18 TRBJ2-3
TGTGCCAGCAGCCAAGTAGGGGCGGCGGGAAACACCATATATTTT CASSQVGAAGNTIYF once . TRBV3-1/TRBV3-2 15 TRBJ1-3
TGTGCCAGCAAACAACAGGGAACGAACACCGGGGAGCTGTTTTTT CASKQQGTNTGELFF . . TRBV28 15 TRBJ2-2
TGTGCCAGCAGTCGACAGGGATTGAGTAACTATGGCTACACCTTC CASSRQGLSNYGYTF . TRBD1 TRBV2 15 TRBJ1-2
TGTGCCAGCAAATTGACCCAGGGGTATGGCTACACCTTC CASKLTQGYGYTF . . TRBV27 13 TRBJ1-2
TGTGCCAGCAGCTACCCGCTCAGGGGCCAAGAGACCCAGTACTTC CASSYPLRGQETQYF . . TRBV7-9 15 TRBJ2-5
TGTGCCAGCTCACCGGGGCGGGAGGGCCGAAATGAGCAGTTCTTC CASSPGREGRNEQFF . TRBD2 TRBV18 15 TRBJ2-1
TGCGCCAGCAGCCCGTCCCCGCGACTAGTCCCTAGCACAGATACGCAGTATTTT CASSPSPRLVPSTDTQYF . . TRBV4-1 18 TRBJ2-3
TGTGCCAGCAGTTGGGGCCACCGCTACGAGCAGTACTTC CASSWGHRYEQYF . . TRBV27 13 TRBJ2-7
TGTGCCAGCAGAAAAAGAGGACAGTTACTCGGCTACACCTTC CASRKRGQLLGYTF . . TRBV6-5 14 TRBJ1-2
TGTGCCAGCTCGACAGGGCTGGGGAATACGCAGTATTTT CASSTGLGNTQYF . TRBD1 TRBV18 13 TRBJ2-3
TGTGCCAGCAGCGCTCCGGCGGAGGAGACCCAGTACTTC CASSAPAEETQYF . . TRBV9 13 TRBJ2-5
TGTGCCAGTAGTATATCGGGTAACACCGGGGAGCTGTTTTTT CASSISGNTGELFF . . TRBV19 14 TRBJ2-2
TGTGCCAGGGGACAGGTCCCTGGAAACACCATATATTTT CARGQVPGNTIYF . TRBD1 TRBV6-5 13 TRBJ1-3
TGTGCCAGCAGCTTGTGGAGAAACACCGGGGAGCTGTTTTTT CASSLWRNTGELFF . . TRBV5-4 14 TRBJ2-2
TGTGCCAGCAGCTTAGTCTTGAGGGGGTATGAGCAGTTCTTC CASSLVLRGYEQFF . . TRBV7-9 14 TRBJ2-1
TGTGCCATCAGTGATCGTCCGACAGGGGAATCACCCCTCCACTTT CAISDRPTGESPLHF . TRBD1 TRBV10-3 15 TRBJ1-6
TGTGCCAGCAGCTTAGCGGGGAGCCAGATTCTGGACGAGCAGTACTTC CASSLAGSQILDEQYF . . TRBV7-9 16 TRBJ2-7
TGTGCCAGCATAGGGGAGGGGAGCAATCAGCCCCAGCATTTT CASIGEGSNQPQHF . . TRBV19 14 TRBJ1-5
TGTGCCAGCAGTTTAACAGGGACGGGTGGGGCCAACGTCCTGACTTTC CASSLTGTGGANVLTF . . TRBV6-5 16 TRBJ2-6
TGTGCCAGCAGCTATTATTCGGGAGGTCTGAGGGCTTCACCCCTCCACTTT CASSYYSGGLRASPLHF . . TRBV13 17 TRBJ1-6
TGTGCCAGCCTGGGACAGGAGTATGGCTACACCTTC CASLGQEYGYTF . TRBD1 TRBV28 12 TRBJ1-2
TGTGCCAGCAGTTATTCGGGGGAAGGGACTGAAGCTTTCTTT CASSYSGEGTEAFF . . TRBV6-5 14 TRBJ1-1
TGTGCCAGCAGGAACAGCAATATGGGAGAGACCCAGTACTTC CASRNSNMGETQYF . . TRBV6-5 14 TRBJ2-5